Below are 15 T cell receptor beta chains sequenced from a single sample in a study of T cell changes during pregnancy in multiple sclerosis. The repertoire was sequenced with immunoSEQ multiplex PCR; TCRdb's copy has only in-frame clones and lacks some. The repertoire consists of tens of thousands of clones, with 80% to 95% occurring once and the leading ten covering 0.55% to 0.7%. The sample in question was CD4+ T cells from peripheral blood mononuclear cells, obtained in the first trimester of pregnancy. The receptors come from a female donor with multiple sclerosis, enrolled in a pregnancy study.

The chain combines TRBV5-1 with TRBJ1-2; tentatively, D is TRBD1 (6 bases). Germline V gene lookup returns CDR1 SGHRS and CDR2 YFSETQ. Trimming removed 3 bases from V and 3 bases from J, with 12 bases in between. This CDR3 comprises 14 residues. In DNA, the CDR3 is TGCGCCAGCAGCTCCGGACAGTGGGACTATGGCTACACCTTC. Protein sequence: CASSSGQWDYGYTF.

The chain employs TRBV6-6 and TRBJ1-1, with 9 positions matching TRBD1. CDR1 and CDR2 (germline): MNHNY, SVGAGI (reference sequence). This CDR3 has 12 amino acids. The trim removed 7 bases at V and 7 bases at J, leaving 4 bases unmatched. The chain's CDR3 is CASNGQGHEAFF. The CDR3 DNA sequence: TGTGCCAGCAACGGACAGGGGCATGAAGCTTTCTTT.

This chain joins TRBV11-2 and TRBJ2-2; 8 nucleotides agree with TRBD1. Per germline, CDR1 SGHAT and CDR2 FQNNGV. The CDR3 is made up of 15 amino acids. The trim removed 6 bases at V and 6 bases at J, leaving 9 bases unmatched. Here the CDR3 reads CASSNTGGQPGELFF. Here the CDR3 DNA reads TGTGCCAGCAGTAATACAGGGGGACAACCCGGGGAGCTGTTTTTT.

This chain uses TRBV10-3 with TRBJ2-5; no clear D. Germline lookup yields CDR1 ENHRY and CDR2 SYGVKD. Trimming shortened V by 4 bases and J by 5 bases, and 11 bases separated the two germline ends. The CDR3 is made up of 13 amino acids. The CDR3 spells CAISAVPRETQYF. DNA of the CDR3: TGTGCCATCAGTGCGGTCCCGAGGGAGACCCAGTACTTC.

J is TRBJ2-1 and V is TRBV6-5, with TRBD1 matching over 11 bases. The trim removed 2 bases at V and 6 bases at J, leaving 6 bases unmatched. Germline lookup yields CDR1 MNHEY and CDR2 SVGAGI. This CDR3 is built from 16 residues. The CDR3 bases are TGTGCCAGCAGTTACAGAGGACAGGGGGCGCCCAATGAGCAGTTCTTC. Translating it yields CASSYRGQGAPNEQFF.

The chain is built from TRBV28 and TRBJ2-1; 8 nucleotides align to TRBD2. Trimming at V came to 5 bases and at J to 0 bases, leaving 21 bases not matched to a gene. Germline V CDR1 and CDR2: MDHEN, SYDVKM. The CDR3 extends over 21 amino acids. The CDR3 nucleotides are TGTGCCAGCAGTGCCAGAATAGCGGCTAGCGGGCGCACCAGCTCCTACAATGAGCAGTTCTTC. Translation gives CASSARIAASGRTSSYNEQFF.

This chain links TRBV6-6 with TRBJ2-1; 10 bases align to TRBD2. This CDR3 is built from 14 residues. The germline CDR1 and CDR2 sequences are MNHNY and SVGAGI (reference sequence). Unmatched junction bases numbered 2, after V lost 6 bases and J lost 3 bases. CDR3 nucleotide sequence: TGTGCCAGCAGGAAGCGGGAGGGCTACAATGAGCAGTTCTTC. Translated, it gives CASRKREGYNEQFF.

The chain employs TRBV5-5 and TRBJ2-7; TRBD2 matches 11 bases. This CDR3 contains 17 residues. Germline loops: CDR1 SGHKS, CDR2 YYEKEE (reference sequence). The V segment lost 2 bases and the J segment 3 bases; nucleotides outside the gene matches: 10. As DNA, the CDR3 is TGTGCCAGCAGCTTCATAGCGGGAGGGTCCCCCTACTACGAGCAGTACTTC. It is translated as CASSFIAGGSPYYEQYF. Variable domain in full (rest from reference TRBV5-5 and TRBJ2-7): DAGVTQSPTHLIKTRGQQVTLRCSPISGHKSVSWYQQVLGQGPQFIFQYYEKEERGRGNFPDRFSARQFPNYSSELNVNALLLGDSALYLCASSFIAGGSPYYEQYFGPGTRLTVT.

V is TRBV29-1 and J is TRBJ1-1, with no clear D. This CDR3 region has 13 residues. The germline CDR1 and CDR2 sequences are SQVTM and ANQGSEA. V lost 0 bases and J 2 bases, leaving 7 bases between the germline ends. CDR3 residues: CSVEELTNTEAFF. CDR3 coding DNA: TGCAGCGTTGAAGAATTAACAAACACTGAAGCTTTCTTT.

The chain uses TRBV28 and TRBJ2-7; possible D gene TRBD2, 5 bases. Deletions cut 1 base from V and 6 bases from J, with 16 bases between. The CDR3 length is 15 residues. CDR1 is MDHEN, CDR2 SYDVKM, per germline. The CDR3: CASSLLDPRGGEQYF. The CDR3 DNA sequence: TGTGCCAGCAGTTTATTGGACCCCCGGGGTGGCGAGCAGTACTTC.

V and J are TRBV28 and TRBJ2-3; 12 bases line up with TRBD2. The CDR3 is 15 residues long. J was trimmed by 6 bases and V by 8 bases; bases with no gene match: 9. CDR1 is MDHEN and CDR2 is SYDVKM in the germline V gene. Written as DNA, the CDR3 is TGTGCCAGCGGAAGACTAGCGGGAGTCCCCGATACGCAGTATTTT. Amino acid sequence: CASGRLAGVPDTQYF.

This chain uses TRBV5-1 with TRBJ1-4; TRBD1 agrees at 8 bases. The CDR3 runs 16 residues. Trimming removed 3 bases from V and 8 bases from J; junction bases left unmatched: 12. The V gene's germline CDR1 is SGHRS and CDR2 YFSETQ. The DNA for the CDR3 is TGCGCCAGCAGCTCGGGACAGGCTAAGACACGGGAAAAACTGTTTTTT. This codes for CASSSGQAKTREKLFF.

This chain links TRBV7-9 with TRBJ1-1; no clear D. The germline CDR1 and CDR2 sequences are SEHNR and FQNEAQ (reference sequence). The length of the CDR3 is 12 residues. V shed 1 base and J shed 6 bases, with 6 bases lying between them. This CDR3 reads CASSLDVSEAFF. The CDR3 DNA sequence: TGTGCCAGCAGCTTAGATGTCTCTGAAGCTTTCTTT.

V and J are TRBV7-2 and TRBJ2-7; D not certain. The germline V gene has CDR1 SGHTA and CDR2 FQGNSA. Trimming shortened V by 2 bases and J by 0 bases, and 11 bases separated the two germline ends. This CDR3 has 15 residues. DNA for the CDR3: TGTGCCAGCAGCTTATCCCCGCTGGCCTCCTACGAGCAGTACTTC. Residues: CASSLSPLASYEQYF.

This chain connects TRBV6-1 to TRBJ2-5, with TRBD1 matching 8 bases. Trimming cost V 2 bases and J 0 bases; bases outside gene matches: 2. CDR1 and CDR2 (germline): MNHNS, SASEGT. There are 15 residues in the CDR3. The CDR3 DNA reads TGTGCCAGCAGTGAAAGGACAGGGCACCAAGAGACCCAGTACTTC. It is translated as CASSERTGHQETQYF.